This is a list of T cell receptor beta chains from one sample in a study of CD8 T cells in Susac syndrome. Each CDR3 protein is one row after TCRdb ran MiXCR on the immunoSEQ multiplex PCR reads. The table lists about 190,000 distinct CDR3 sequences, over 85% of them singletons. Input material: CD4+ T cells from PBMCs. Receptor source: a human donor in good health. The CDR3 runs from the conserved cysteine through the conserved F or W. A D gene is named only where the DNA matches it firmly. Size values are once, few and many counts, or a class for expanded clones, and some rows have none.

-,TRBJ1-3,once,TRBV9,TGTGCCAGCAGGAGCTCTGGAAACACCATATATTTT,CASRSSGNTIYF
-,TRBJ1-2,-,TRBV15,TGTGCCACCAGCAGAGATCAAAACTATGGCTACACCTTC,CATSRDQNYGYTF
-,TRBJ2-7,-,TRBV7-2,TGTGCCAGCAGCCCCTCGGCAGGGAACTACGAGCAGTACTTC,CASSPSAGNYEQYF
TRBD2,TRBJ2-2,-,TRBV28,TGTGCCAGCAGTATGGGGACTAGGGGCGACGGGGAGCTGTTTTTT,CASSMGTRGDGELFF
-,TRBJ1-1,-,TRBV7-2,TGTGCCAGCAGCTTAGGAAGGCCTCCTGTGACCGCTTTCTTT,CASSLGRPPVTAFF
-,TRBJ1-1,-,TRBV6-2/TRBV6-3,TGTGCCAGCATGGAAGGAAATAGAGGTGAAGCTTTCTTT,CASMEGNRGEAFF
TRBD2,TRBJ2-5,-,TRBV29-1,TGCAGCGTGGGACTAGCGGGCGAGACCCAGTACTTC,CSVGLAGETQYF
-,TRBJ1-2,-,TRBV20-1,TGCAGTGCTAGAGATCTGGGGAGGGCAGTCTTTTGGTATGGCTACACCTTC,CSARDLGRAVFWYGYTF
-,TRBJ1-1,-,TRBV14,TGTGCCAGCAGCCAAGATATCCCCACCCTGGGGACTGAAGCTTTCTTT,CASSQDIPTLGTEAFF
TRBD1,TRBJ1-2,-,TRBV29-1,TGCAGCGTTAAGGGACAGGGGGACGGTGGCTACACCTTC,CSVKGQGDGGYTF
-,TRBJ2-3,-,TRBV29-1,TGCAGCGTATCCAGGGGCAGCACAGATACGCAGTATTTT,CSVSRGSTDTQYF
-,TRBJ1-5,-,TRBV7-2,TGTGCCAGCAGCTTACGCTGGGCAGACCAGCCCCAGCATTTT,CASSLRWADQPQHF
-,TRBJ1-3,-,TRBV9,TGTGCCAGCAGCAGGCCCTCTGGAAACACCATATATTTT,CASSRPSGNTIYF
TRBD2,TRBJ2-5,-,TRBV10-3,TGTGCCATCAGCATAGCGGGAGAGACCCAGTACTTC,CAISIAGETQYF
-,TRBJ2-2,-,TRBV29-1,TGCAGCGTTTTGGAACAGCCGAACACCGGGGAGCTGTTTTTT,CSVLEQPNTGELFF
-,TRBJ2-2,-,TRBV6-1,TGTGCCAGCAGTGACTGGGGGATGGGCACCGGGGAGCTGTTTTTT,CASSDWGMGTGELFF
TRBD1,TRBJ2-3,-,TRBV7-9,TGTGCCAGCAGCTCGGGACAGTACACAGATACGCAGTATTTT,CASSSGQYTDTQYF
-,TRBJ2-1,-,TRBV10-2,TGCGCCAGCAGCATGGGCCCTGAGCAGTTCTTC,CASSMGPEQFF
TRBD2,TRBJ2-1,-,TRBV6-2/TRBV6-3,TGTGCCAGCAGTTACGGACTAGCGGCCAATGAGCAGTTCTTC,CASSYGLAANEQFF
TRBD1,TRBJ2-2,-,TRBV20-1,TGCAGTGGCCTACAGGGGGCAGGCACCGGGGAGCTGTTTTTT,CSGLQGAGTGELFF
-,TRBJ2-7,-,TRBV25-1,TGTGCCAGCAGTGGTGTAGGAGGGTTCCACGAGCAGTACTTC,CASSGVGGFHEQYF
-,TRBJ2-2,-,TRBV27,TGTGCCAGCAGTGTATCCCGCTTGAGCGGGGAGCTGTTTTTT,CASSVSRLSGELFF
-,TRBJ1-3,-,TRBV27,TGTGCCAGCAGTTTTCGCGGCGGATCCTCTGGAAACACCATATATTTT,CASSFRGGSSGNTIYF
-,TRBJ1-2,once,TRBV14,TGTGCCAGCAGCCTAGTAGGGAGCAACTATGGCTACACCTTC,CASSLVGSNYGYTF
TRBD1,TRBJ1-1,once,TRBV2,TGTGCCAGCAGTGTTACCGGGACAGGGACGGCTTTCTTT,CASSVTGTGTAFF
TRBD1,TRBJ1-2,-,TRBV20-1,TGCAGTGCTAGAGCCTTCACGGGGACAGGGGGCGGCTACACCTTC,CSARAFTGTGGGYTF
TRBD1,TRBJ1-1,-,TRBV6-2/TRBV6-3,TGTGCCAGCGAGGGGACAGGGAGTAACACTGAAGCTTTCTTT,CASEGTGSNTEAFF
-,TRBJ1-6,-,TRBV3-1,TGTGCCAGCAGTGACTGGAATTCACCCCTCCACTTT,CASSDWNSPLHF
TRBD1,TRBJ1-2,-,TRBV18,TGTGCCAGCTCACCCGTCTGGTTACAGGGGAAAAACTATGGCTACACCTTC,CASSPVWLQGKNYGYTF
-,TRBJ1-2,-,TRBV5-4,TGTGCCAGCAGCTCGGGACGGGAATTTTATGGCTACACCTTC,CASSSGREFYGYTF
-,TRBJ1-5,-,TRBV6-1,TGTGCCAGCAGTGAAGGACTTGCCTATAGCAATCAGCCCCAGCATTTT,CASSEGLAYSNQPQHF
TRBD1,TRBJ2-5,-,TRBV30,TGTGCCTGGAACAGGGGTGAGACCCAGTACTTC,CAWNRGETQYF
-,TRBJ2-7,-,TRBV30,TGTGCCTGGAGTGTGAGGCAGGCGGGCGAGCAGTACTTC,CAWSVRQAGEQYF
-,TRBJ1-5,-,TRBV20-1,TGCAGTGCTAGTACCGGGGCGGGGGATAGCAATCAGCCCCAGCATTTT,CSASTGAGDSNQPQHF
-,TRBJ2-2,-,TRBV12-3/TRBV12-4,TGTGCCAGCAGTTTCTCCTACGGGGGAAACACCGGGGAGCTGTTTTTT,CASSFSYGGNTGELFF
-,TRBJ2-5,-,TRBV29-1,TGCAGCGTTGCTGCCGGACAAGAGACCCAGTACTTC,CSVAAGQETQYF
TRBD1,TRBJ1-2,-,TRBV29-1,TGCAGCGTTTGGGCAGGGGGGAACTATGGCTACACCTTC,CSVWAGGNYGYTF
-,TRBJ2-2,-,TRBV9,TGTGCCAGCAGCGTTGGGAGCCTTGTCGGGGAGCTGTTTTTT,CASSVGSLVGELFF
TRBD2,TRBJ2-3,once,TRBV3-1,TGTGCCAGCAGCCCCCACCTAGCGGGGGCAAGCACAGATACGCAGTATTTT,CASSPHLAGASTDTQYF
-,TRBJ1-3,-,TRBV7-3,TGTGCCAGCAGCTTAACCCCGACGGGGAGCTCTGGAAACACCATATATTTT,CASSLTPTGSSGNTIYF
-,TRBJ1-2,-,TRBV18,TGTGCCAGCTCACCACTAGGGATCCTCTATGGCTACACCTTC,CASSPLGILYGYTF
-,TRBJ1-5,-,TRBV28,TGTGCCAGCAGTGCTGACAGGATGAGCAATCAGCCCCAGCATTTT,CASSADRMSNQPQHF
-,TRBJ2-2,-,TRBV27,TGTGCCAGCAGTTATCAGGGCGTTACCGGGGAGCTGTTTTTT,CASSYQGVTGELFF
-,TRBJ1-1,-,TRBV28,TGTGCCAGTACCGACGGGGGGGTACACACTGAAGCTTTCTTT,CASTDGGVHTEAFF
-,TRBJ1-1,-,TRBV6-5,TGTGCCACTTCGTCCCCGAACACTGAAGCTTTCTTT,CATSSPNTEAFF
-,TRBJ1-6,-,TRBV6-1,TGTGCCAGCAGTGATGGGGTTAATTCACCCCTCCACTTT,CASSDGVNSPLHF